The 22 T cell receptor beta chains given below trace back to one sample, sequenced in a study of control samples from healthy donors and cancer patients (TCRdb year 2020). The library was made by the immunoSEQ multiplex PCR assay. The immuneACCESS repertoire file appears here via TCRdb, limited to in-frame rearrangements. These files lack a portion of the clones; in checked studies, under half of the deficit traces to unresolved V genes, and the cause of the others is not known. The sample table contains about 160,000 clones; only one count was recorded for around nine tenths of them. The top ten constitute 12% of the sample. The sample consisted of blood. Every receptor here comes from a man aged 25-40 years in good health.

The V and J genes are TRBV18 and TRBJ2-7; D unresolved. The CDR3 extends over 15 amino acids. In germline, CDR1 is KGHSH, CDR2 LQKENI. Trimming stripped 3 bases from V and 6 bases from J, with 18 bases between. In DNA form, the CDR3 reads TGTGCCAGCTCACCGGTTCCACCGCGGCCGGGCGAGCAGTACTTC. This sequence encodes CASSPVPPRPGEQYF.

The rearrangement joins TRBV13 to TRBJ2-7, with 12 bases that match TRBD2. The V segment lost 6 bases and the J segment 5 bases; nucleotides outside the gene matches: 11. This CDR3 spans 16 amino acids. CDR1 and CDR2 (germline): PRHDT, FYEKMQ (reference sequence). In nucleotides, the CDR3 is TGTGCCAGCAGTTATACTCCTAGCGGGAGGGCCCACGAGCAGTACTTC. As protein: CASSYTPSGRAHEQYF.

The chain combines TRBV24-1 with TRBJ1-6; D gene unclear. CDR1 KGHDR and CDR2 SFDVKD come from the germline V gene. The CDR3 sequence is 14 residues long. Trimming pared 0 bases from V and 7 bases from J, leaving 6 bases between. CDR3 in amino acids: CATSDLGPNSPLHF. In DNA, the CDR3 is TGTGCCACCAGTGATTTGGGGCCCAATTCACCCCTCCACTTT.

This clone was detected a few times. The chain couples TRBV4-3 to TRBJ2-3; 14 bases line up with TRBD2. The CDR3 length is 17 residues. Germline CDR1 LGHNA, CDR2 YSLEER. The V and J ends lost 4 bases and 3 bases, in that order; junction bases with no gene match: 6. This CDR3 is CASSPAGLAGVTDTQYF. The DNA of the CDR3 is TGCGCCAGCAGCCCGGCGGGACTAGCGGGAGTGACAGATACGCAGTATTTT.

This chain connects TRBV7-9 to TRBJ2-5; no clear D. The CDR3 contains 15 residues. Germline lookup yields CDR1 SEHNR and CDR2 FQNEAQ (reference sequence). V lost 5 bases and J lost 2, with 15 bases in between. CDR3 sequence reads: CASSPWANSQETQYF. In DNA, the CDR3 is TGTGCCAGCAGCCCGTGGGCGAACTCACAAGAGACCCAGTACTTC.

The rearrangement uses TRBV5-1 and TRBJ1-5; a possible D gene is TRBD1 (5 bases). This CDR3 has 14 amino acids. The germline CDR1 and CDR2 sequences are SGHRS and YFSETQ. V lost 0 bases and J lost 6, with 10 bases in between. CDR3 sequence (DNA): TGCGCCAGCAGCTTGGGCGGGGGATCTCAGCCCCAGCATTTT. Translated, it gives CASSLGGGSQPQHF.

This chain links TRBV29-1 with TRBJ2-7; D gene uncertain. Germline V gene lookup returns CDR1 SQVTM and CDR2 ANQGSEA. V lost 3 bases, J lost 3 bases, and 6 bases lay in between. CDR3 length: 11 residues. CDR3 bases: TGCAGCGTTGATAAGGGCTACGAGCAGTACTTC. This encodes CSVDKGYEQYF.

The chain is built from TRBV28 and TRBJ1-2; D ambiguous. CDR3 length: 12 amino acids. The germline V and J ends were trimmed by 7 bases and 2 bases, with 8 bases remaining between them. Per germline, CDR1 MDHEN and CDR2 SYDVKM. DNA for the CDR3: TGTGCCAGCAACGAGATAAACTATGGCTACACCTTC. Amino acids: CASNEINYGYTF.

This clone was recorded once. The chain is built from TRBV7-2 and TRBJ2-7; D might be TRBD2 (5 bases). Trimming left V 2 bases short and J 5 bases short, with 16 bases between. CDR1 and CDR2 from the germline V gene are SGHTA and FQGNSA. The CDR3 consists of 15 residues. CDR3 region: CASSLMIGSWNEQYF. The CDR3, as DNA: TGTGCCAGCAGCTTAATGATAGGGAGTTGGAACGAGCAGTACTTC.

This chain connects TRBV7-2 to TRBJ2-1; TRBD1 or TRBD2 may be the D gene (5 bases each). Trimming took 1 base from V and 5 from J, leaving 6 bases between them. The germline CDR1 and CDR2 sequences are SGHTA and FQGNSA. The CDR3 consists of 13 residues. This chain's CDR3 is CASSLVGDNEQFF. The CDR3 DNA reads as TGTGCCAGCAGCTTAGTGGGGGACAATGAGCAGTTCTTC.

The rearrangement joins TRBV27 to TRBJ2-1; TRBD2 agrees at 10 bases. The CDR3 covers 15 residues. V trimming: 4 bases; J trimming: 4 bases; junction bases outside the gene matches: 4. Germline V gene data show CDR1 as MNHEY and CDR2 as SMNVEV (reference sequence). CDR3 coding DNA: TGTGCCAGCAGTTATTCTAGCGGGAGTTACAATGAGCAGTTCTTC. The encoded protein is CASSYSSGSYNEQFF.

CDR3 DNA: TGTGCCAGCAGTAGCGGCTACGAGCAGTACTTC. It yields the protein CASSSGYEQYF. The rearrangement uses TRBV27 and TRBJ2-7; the D gene is possibly TRBD2 (5 bases). CDR1 MNHEY and CDR2 SMNVEV come from the germline V gene (reference sequence). The CDR3 is made up of 11 amino acids. V was cut by 5 bases and J by 3 bases, with 5 bases left in between.

The rearrangement uses TRBV3-1 (or the pseudogene TRBV3-2) and TRBJ2-3; 7 bases match TRBD2. The V segment lost 4 bases and the J segment 9 bases; nucleotides outside the gene matches: 10. The CDR3 is 14 residues long. Germline CDR1 is LGHDT and CDR2 is YNNKEL (reference sequence). The CDR3 here is CASSLREYGGTQYF. Here the CDR3 DNA reads TGTGCCAGCAGCCTGCGGGAGTATGGGGGAACGCAGTATTTT.

This chain links TRBV19 with TRBJ1-5; maybe TRBD1 (6 bases). This CDR3 contains 13 residues. V was trimmed by 9 bases and J by 4 bases, leaving 13 bases between them. Looked up from germline, CDR1 is LNHDA and CDR2 is SQIVND (reference sequence). The CDR3, as DNA: TGTGCCAGCGGGGGCGGAACGAATCAGCCCCAGCATTTT. Encoded protein: CASGGGTNQPQHF.

The rearrangement links TRBV29-1 to TRBJ2-2, with a weak D call TRBD1 (5 bases). This CDR3 has 14 residues. Germline V gene lookup returns CDR1 SQVTM and CDR2 ANQGSEA. Trimming stripped 3 bases from V and 6 bases from J, with 14 bases between. In nucleotides, the CDR3 is TGCAGCGTTGACAGGGTGAATCTAGCCGGGGAGCTGTTTTTT. It yields the protein CSVDRVNLAGELFF.

The chain links TRBV24-1 to TRBJ2-5; 8 bases line up with TRBD1. The V gene end was trimmed by 9 bases and the J gene end by 4 bases; junction bases not matched to a gene: 6. There are 13 residues in the CDR3. Germline-derived CDR1 and CDR2 are KGHDR and SFDVKD. The CDR3 DNA is TGTGCCACCGCAAGGACAGGGTTAGAGACCCAGTACTTC. Translating it yields CATARTGLETQYF.

The rearrangement links TRBV25-1 to TRBJ1-1; the D gene is possibly TRBD1 (6 bases). CDR1 and CDR2 from the germline V gene are MGHDK and SYGVNS. The CDR3 extends over 15 amino acids. Deletions cut 2 bases from V and 6 bases from J, with 16 bases between. CDR3 sequence reads: CASSENRGGVSEAFF. In DNA, the CDR3 is TGTGCCAGCAGTGAAAATAGAGGGGGGGTTTCTGAAGCTTTCTTT.

This clone was seen only once. The chain uses TRBV6-6 and TRBJ2-3; D could derive from TRBD1 or TRBD2 (6 bases each). V was shortened by 5 bases and J by 4 bases, with 16 bases between the two germline ends. CDR1 and CDR2 (germline): MNHNY, SVGAGI (reference sequence). This CDR3 is 15 amino acids long. CDR3 coding DNA: TGTGCCAGCAGTAGAATGGGGGGCGACCCAGATACGCAGTATTTT. Its protein product is CASSRMGGDPDTQYF.

This chain uses TRBV11-3 with TRBJ1-1, with no clear D. The CDR3 totals 14 residues. The V end was cut by 1 base, the J end by 1 base, with 7 bases between. CDR1 is SGHNT, CDR2 YENEEA, per germline. The chain's CDR3 is CASSLGNQNTEAFF. For the CDR3, the DNA is TGTGCCAGCAGCTTAGGGAACCAGAACACTGAAGCTTTCTTT. The full variable domain, its missing parts supplied by reference TRBV11-3 and TRBJ1-1, is EAGVVQSPRYKIIEKKQPVAFWCNPISGHNTLYWYLQNLGQGPELLIRYENEEAVDDSQLPKDRFSAERLKGVDSTLKIQPAELGDSAVYLCASSLGNQNTEAFFGQGTRLTVV.

The gene calls are TRBV28 and TRBJ2-7; tentatively, D is TRBD1 (6 bases). The ends were cut back, 4 bases at V and 3 bases at J, with 10 bases in the middle. The CDR3 is 13 residues long. CDR1 is MDHEN, CDR2 SYDVKM, per germline. DNA for the CDR3: TGTGCCAGCAGTTCCGGGACATACTACGAGCAGTACTTC. This sequence encodes CASSSGTYYEQYF.

V gene TRBV7-9 combines with J gene TRBJ1-2; D not certain. The CDR3 is 13 amino acids. Germline V gene lookup returns CDR1 SEHNR and CDR2 FQNEAQ (reference sequence). The germline V and J ends were trimmed by 1 base and 14 bases, with 17 bases remaining between them. The CDR3 reads CASSLGEDRGGTF. In nucleotides, the CDR3 is TGTGCCAGCAGCTTAGGCGAGGACCGCGGCGGTACCTTC.

The chain joins TRBV19 to TRBJ1-5, with unresolved D. The CDR3 consists of 15 residues. Germline V gene sequence: CDR1 LNHDA, CDR2 SQIVND (reference sequence). V lost 3 bases, J lost 5 bases, and 14 bases lay in between. The CDR3 spells CASSMIGRTDQPQHF. The DNA of the CDR3 is TGTGCCAGTAGTATGATCGGCAGGACGGATCAGCCCCAGCATTTT.